These 17 T cell receptor beta chains share one sample of origin, sequenced in a study of cytomegalovirus exposure and HLA in healthy donors. Both 60 Vbeta primers and 13 Jbeta primers went into the PCR. Repertoires were generated with immunoSEQ multiplex PCR, while TCRdb's copy carries only in-frame clones and drops some. This sample has 85,000 to 130,000 clones, with roughly 80% found just once. The sequencing sample was made of PBMCs. Every receptor here comes from a man aged 55 to 70 in good health and CMV-seronegative.

This clone came up once. The genes are TRBV15 and TRBJ1-5; D may be TRBD1 (5 bases). Germline loops: CDR1 LNHNV, CDR2 YYDKDF (reference sequence). Trimming shortened V by 5 bases and J by 0 bases, and 11 bases separated the two germline ends. This CDR3 has 15 residues. The CDR3 region is CATSPDSYSNQPQHF. The CDR3 coding sequence is TGTGCCACCAGCCCAGACAGCTATAGCAATCAGCCCCAGCATTTT.

This clone was detected only a few times. The chain recombines TRBV5-1 with TRBJ2-1; D is unresolved. V was shortened by 1 base and J by 8 bases, with 4 bases between the two germline ends. The CDR3 extends over 11 amino acids. The germline V gene has CDR1 SGHRS and CDR2 YFSETQ. CDR3 coding DNA: TGCGCCAGCAGCTTGTCAGATGAGCAGTTCTTC. This gives the protein CASSLSDEQFF. Complete variable domain (other parts from reference TRBV5-1 and TRBJ2-1): KAGVTQTPRYLIKTRGQQVTLSCSPISGHRSVSWYQQTPGQGLQFLFEYFSETQRNKGNFPGRFSGRQFSNSRSEMNVSTLELGDSALYLCASSLSDEQFFGPGTRLTVL.

The chain is built from TRBV5-5 and TRBJ1-2; TRBD1 agrees at 7 bases. Germline CDR1 and CDR2: SGHKS and YYEKEE (reference sequence). The CDR3 consists of 16 residues. The ends lost 3 bases at V and 1 base at J; junction bases unmatched: 9. The chain's CDR3 is CASSYGTARNNYGYTF. The CDR3 bases are TGTGCCAGCAGCTACGGGACAGCCAGAAATAACTATGGCTACACCTTC.

The chain links TRBV5-1 to TRBJ1-4; TRBD1 matches 7 bases. The germline CDR1 and CDR2 sequences are SGHRS and YFSETQ. CDR3 length: 17 residues. The J segment lost 5 bases and the V segment lost 4 bases, leaving 14 bases of the junction unmatched. For the CDR3, the DNA is TGCGCCAGCAGCCCGGACCACCCGACAGGGTACAATGAAAAACTGTTTTTT. It codes for CASSPDHPTGYNEKLFF.

This chain links TRBV14 with TRBJ2-3; perhaps TRBD2 as D (6 bases). The CDR3 length is 15 residues. V was clipped by 1 base and J by 7 bases, with 15 bases between them. Germline-derived CDR1 and CDR2 are SGHDN and FVKESK. The CDR3 loop reads CASSQGDWIINTQYF. The CDR3 DNA sequence: TGTGCCAGCAGCCAAGGGGACTGGATCATAAATACGCAGTATTTT.

The genes are TRBV5-1 and TRBJ1-1, with D possibly being TRBD1 (5 bases). Trimming shortened V by 2 bases and J by 2 bases, and 7 bases separated the two germline ends. CDR1 is SGHRS, CDR2 YFSETQ, per germline. The length of the CDR3 is 13 residues. The CDR3 reads CASSFGGNTEAFF. The CDR3 DNA reads TGCGCCAGCAGCTTCGGGGGTAACACTGAAGCTTTCTTT.

The V and J genes are TRBV4-3 and TRBJ2-2; 11 bases align to TRBD1. The CDR3 covers 17 residues. Germline V lookup: CDR1 LGHNA, CDR2 YSLEER. Trimming at V came to 1 base and at J to 4 bases, leaving 5 bases not matched to a gene. The CDR3 DNA is TGCGCCAGCAGCCAAGGAGGGACAGGGGGATTCACCGGGGAGCTGTTTTTT. Residues: CASSQGGTGGFTGELFF.

The V call is TRBV19, the J call TRBJ1-5, with 8 bases that match TRBD1. CDR1 and CDR2 from the germline V gene are LNHDA and SQIVND (reference sequence). CDR3 length equals 13 residues. The V and J ends lost 8 bases and 5 bases, in that order; junction bases with no gene match: 5. The CDR3 region has the DNA TGTGCCAGTGATAGACAGGGGCATCAGCCCCAGCATTTT. Protein sequence: CASDRQGHQPQHF.

The chain uses TRBV7-2 and TRBJ1-3, with a weak D call TRBD1 (6 bases). Germline V gives CDR1 SGHTA, CDR2 FQGNSA. The CDR3 runs 13 residues. V was shortened by 1 base and J by 6 bases, with 7 bases between the two germline ends. This CDR3 is CASSLVGANTIYF. In DNA form, the CDR3 reads TGTGCCAGCAGCTTAGTGGGGGCAAACACCATATATTTT. The entire variable domain, with the rest obtained from reference TRBV7-2 and TRBJ1-3, is as follows: GAGVSQSPSNKVTEKGKDVELRCDPISGHTALYWYRQSLGQGLEFLIYFQGNSAPDKSGLPSDRFSAERTGGSVSTLTIQRTQQEDSAVYLCASSLVGANTIYFGEGSWLTVV.

This clone was counted only a few times. CDR3 amino acids: CASSRVGEGDQPQHF. As DNA, the CDR3 is TGTGCCAGTAGTAGGGTCGGGGAGGGAGATCAGCCCCAGCATTTT. The J gene is TRBJ1-5, the V gene TRBV19, with D unclear. This CDR3 has 15 residues. Germline lookup yields CDR1 LNHDA and CDR2 SQIVND (reference sequence). V was trimmed by 4 bases and J by 5 bases, leaving 15 bases between them.

The chain employs TRBV19 and TRBJ1-6; unclear D gene. The CDR3 contains 13 residues. Looked up from germline, CDR1 is LNHDA and CDR2 is SQIVND (reference sequence). Trimming left V 9 bases short and J 4 bases short, with 10 bases between. The CDR3 DNA reads as TGTGCCAGCGCGAGGGAGTATAATTCACCCCTCCACTTT. This encodes CASAREYNSPLHF.

The rearrangement joins TRBV5-1 to TRBJ1-1; D is unclear. Germline CDR1 SGHRS, CDR2 YFSETQ. This CDR3 has 14 residues. Trimming removed 2 bases from V and 0 bases from J, with 8 bases in between. The CDR3 bases are TGCGCCAGCAGCTTTTCTCCCGTGAACACTGAAGCTTTCTTT. Amino acid sequence: CASSFSPVNTEAFF.

This clone was counted only a few times. This chain uses TRBV5-1 with TRBJ1-6; 8 nucleotides agree with TRBD1. Germline lookup yields CDR1 SGHRS and CDR2 YFSETQ. This CDR3 is 17 amino acids long. The trim removed 3 bases at V and 10 bases at J, leaving 15 bases unmatched. The CDR3 loop is CASSSDRGGTYGSPLHF. CDR3 coding DNA: TGCGCCAGCAGCTCCGACAGGGGAGGTACTTATGGCTCACCCCTCCACTTT.

The gene calls are TRBV7-9 and TRBJ1-2; no reliable D call. This CDR3 contains 16 residues. Germline CDR1 reads SEHNR; CDR2 reads FQNEAQ (reference sequence). V was clipped by 0 bases and J by 2 bases, with 13 bases between them. CDR3 loop: CASSLAHPRENYGYTF. CDR3 sequence (DNA): TGTGCCAGCAGCTTAGCGCATCCGCGGGAAAACTATGGCTACACCTTC. Full variable domain (outside the CDR3, taken from reference TRBV7-9 and TRBJ1-2): DTGVSQNPRHKITKRGQNVTFRCDPISEHNRLYWYRQTLGQGPEFLTYFQNEAQLEKSRLLSDRFSAERPKGSFSTLEIQRTEQGDSAMYLCASSLAHPRENYGYTFGSGTRLTVV.

The chain employs TRBV28 and TRBJ2-4; D might be TRBD2 (5 bases). Per germline, CDR1 MDHEN and CDR2 SYDVKM. Trimming pared 5 bases from V and 1 base from J, leaving 15 bases between. This CDR3 is 16 amino acids long. The CDR3 here is CASSPIPGMAKNIQYF. The CDR3 region has the DNA TGTGCCAGCAGTCCCATCCCGGGAATGGCCAAAAACATTCAGTACTTC.

This sequence joins TRBV5-4 and TRBJ2-1, with D unclear. Per germline, CDR1 SGHNT and CDR2 YYREEE (reference sequence). Between the trimmed V and J ends, which lost 1 base and 0 bases, there was a span of 8 bases. The CDR3 length is 15 residues. The CDR3 DNA is TGTGCCAGCAGCTTGAACCCAGACTCCTACAATGAGCAGTTCTTC. Translation: CASSLNPDSYNEQFF.

The chain carries TRBV5-4 and TRBJ1-2, with 7 bases aligning to TRBD1. From germline, CDR1 is SGHNT and CDR2 YYREEE (reference sequence). The CDR3 extends over 17 amino acids. The J segment lost 7 bases and the V segment lost 1 base, leaving 16 bases of the junction unmatched. The CDR3 DNA is TGTGCCAGCAGCTTGATTAAATTGACAGGGCAGTACCCTGGCTACACCTTC. Its translation: CASSLIKLTGQYPGYTF.